The 11 T cell receptor beta chains given below trace back to one sample, sequenced in a study of blood T cell repertoires in COVID-19. The assay was immunoSEQ multiplex PCR, and TCRdb's table has in-frame clones only and misses some. Of roughly 99,000 clones listed, approximately 84% are singletons. Specimen: peripheral blood. The receptors derive from a human donor in a cohort sampled during active COVID-19.

The gene calls are TRBV11-2 and TRBJ2-1; 10 bases are shared with TRBD2. Unmatched junction bases numbered 15, after V lost 1 base and J lost 9 bases. The V gene's germline CDR1 is SGHAT and CDR2 FQNNGV. The CDR3 has 18 residues. The CDR3 coding sequence is TGTGCCAGCAGCTTAGTGGGAGTAGCGGGAGGCCCCCAAGGTGAGCAGTTCTTC. Residues: CASSLVGVAGGPQGEQFF.

This chain joins TRBV2 and TRBJ2-5; perhaps TRBD1 as D (6 bases). Germline CDR1 reads SNHLY; CDR2 reads FYNNEI. The length of the CDR3 is 14 residues. Trimming pared 6 bases from V and 2 bases from J, leaving 13 bases between. CDR3 sequence: CASSSTGPQETQYF. As DNA, the CDR3 is TGTGCCAGCAGCTCCACAGGGCCGCAAGAGACCCAGTACTTC.

This chain uses TRBV7-2 with TRBJ2-1; 10 bases line up with TRBD2. V trimming: 5 bases; J trimming: 8 bases; junction bases outside the gene matches: 6. CDR1 SGHTA and CDR2 FQGNSA come from the germline V gene. The CDR3 loop spans 14 amino acids. CDR3 bases: TGTGCCAGCAGCCCACAGCGGGAGGGGTATGAGCAGTTCTTC. Amino acids: CASSPQREGYEQFF.

This chain's CDR3 is CASSQVLRPLHRRGETQYF. The CDR3 region has the DNA TGTGCCAGCAGCCAAGTTCTTCGTCCTTTACATCGGCGGGGAGAGACCCAGTACTTC. This rearrangement joins TRBV3-1 (or the pseudogene TRBV3-2) to TRBJ2-5; TRBD2 is a possible D gene (6 bases). Between the trimmed V and J ends, which lost 1 base and 4 bases, there was a span of 25 bases. The CDR3 contains 19 residues. Germline-derived CDR1 and CDR2 are LGHDT and YNNKEL (reference sequence).

The CDR3 nucleotides are TGTGCCAGCTCATGGGGAACAGGGGGAGACACTGAAGCTTTCTTT. Its protein is CASSWGTGGDTEAFF. The J gene is TRBJ1-1, the V gene TRBV7-9; 8 bases align to TRBD1. Germline V CDR1 and CDR2: SEHNR, FQNEAQ (reference sequence). The CDR3 totals 15 residues. The junction had 11 bases not matched to a gene; V was cut back by 8 bases and J by 3 bases.

This clone has just a few counts. V and J are TRBV11-3 and TRBJ2-2; D unresolved. From germline, CDR1 is SGHNT and CDR2 YENEEA. CDR3 length equals 13 residues. The ends were cut back, 1 base at V and 6 bases at J, with 6 bases in the middle. The CDR3 DNA reads TGTGCCAGCAGCTTAGTATTTGCCGGGGAGCTGTTTTTT. It codes for CASSLVFAGELFF. The variable domain in full, with the rest retrieved from reference TRBV11-3 and TRBJ2-2, is EAGVVQSPRYKIIEKKQPVAFWCNPISGHNTLYWYLQNLGQGPELLIRYENEEAVDDSQLPKDRFSAERLKGVDSTLKIQPAELGDSAVYLCASSLVFAGELFFGEGSRLTVL.

The chain uses TRBV7-3 and TRBJ1-2, with 9 positions matching TRBD1. Germline V CDR1 and CDR2: SGHTA, FQGTGA. V lost 5 bases to trimming and J lost 7 bases; unmatched junction nucleotides: 5. This CDR3 region has 13 residues. CDR3 nucleotide sequence: TGTGCCAGCAGCCCCGGGACAGGGAGTGGCTACACCTTC. The encoded protein is CASSPGTGSGYTF.

Only one count was recorded for this clone. The rearrangement uses TRBV12-3 or TRBV12-4 and TRBJ1-1; D is uncertain. Between the trimmed V and J ends, which lost 4 bases and 8 bases, there was a span of 11 bases. The CDR3 loop spans 12 amino acids. The CDR3 loop reads CASSYTWREAFF. For the CDR3, the DNA is TGTGCCAGCAGTTACACCTGGCGGGAAGCTTTCTTT.

The chain employs TRBV5-1 and TRBJ2-2; 10 positions match TRBD1. Unmatched junction bases numbered 7, after V lost 6 bases and J lost 5 bases. This CDR3 spans 15 amino acids. The germline V gene encodes CDR1 SGHRS and CDR2 YFSETQ. The CDR3 DNA reads TGCGCCAGCACCGAGGACAGGGGGGGGACCGGGGAGCTGTTTTTT. The encoded protein is CASTEDRGGTGELFF.

This chain uses TRBV6-5 with TRBJ2-1, with 7 bases that match TRBD1. The germline gives CDR1 MNHEY, CDR2 SVGAGI. The V and J ends lost 7 bases and 6 bases, in that order; junction bases with no gene match: 3. The CDR3 is 12 residues long. Here the CDR3 reads CASNYRGNEQFF. The CDR3 DNA is TGTGCCAGCAACTACAGGGGCAATGAGCAGTTCTTC.

The genes are TRBV5-4 and TRBJ2-1; maybe TRBD2 (6 bases). The CDR3 consists of 14 residues. Germline V gene sequence: CDR1 SGHNT, CDR2 YYREEE (reference sequence). The ends were cut back, 4 bases at V and 1 base at J, with 9 bases in the middle. The DNA of the CDR3 is TGTGCCAGCAGCGCCGGGGGATCCTACAATGAGCAGTTCTTC. Translated, it gives CASSAGGSYNEQFF.